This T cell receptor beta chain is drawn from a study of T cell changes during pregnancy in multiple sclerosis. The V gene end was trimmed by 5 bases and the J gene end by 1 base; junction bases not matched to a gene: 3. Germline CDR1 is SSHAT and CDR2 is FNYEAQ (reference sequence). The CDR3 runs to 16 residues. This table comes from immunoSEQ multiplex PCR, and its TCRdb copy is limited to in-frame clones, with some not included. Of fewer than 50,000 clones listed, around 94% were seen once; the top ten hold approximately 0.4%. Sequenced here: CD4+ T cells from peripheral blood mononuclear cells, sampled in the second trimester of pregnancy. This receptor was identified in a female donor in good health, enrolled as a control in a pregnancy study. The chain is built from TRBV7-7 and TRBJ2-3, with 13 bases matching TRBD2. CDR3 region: CASSPGLAGRTDTQYF. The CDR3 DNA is TGTGCCAGCAGCCCGGGACTAGCGGGACGCACAGATACGCAGTATTTT.